The 8 T cell receptor beta chains presented below share a single source sample, sequenced in a study of T cells after yellow fever vaccination. In TCRdb, the 5' RACE reads were re-called with MiXCR into one record per CDR3 protein. The sample records around 550,000 distinct CDR3 sequences, 15% to 20% being singletons. Source: PBMCs, taken 15 days after the yellow fever booster vaccination. The receptors were gathered from a man aged 25 to 40 who received the YFV17D yellow fever vaccine.

This chain links TRBV3-1 with TRBJ2-1; 8 positions match TRBD2. Germline assignment: CDR1 LGHDT and CDR2 YNNKEL (reference sequence). CDR3 length: 14 residues. In DNA form, the CDR3 reads TGTACCTTCTGTTTAAGCGGGGGTGGTGGAGAGCAGTTCTTC. It translates to CTFCLSGGGGEQFF.

The chain couples TRBV6-5 to TRBJ2-7, with D perhaps TRBD2 (6 bases). Trimming cost V 0 bases and J 2 bases, with 8 bases left between them. This CDR3 is 14 amino acids long. Germline CDR1 and CDR2: MNHEY and SVGAGI. CDR3: CASSYSRGTYEQYF. CDR3 sequence (DNA): TGTGCCAGCAGTTACTCGCGGGGAACCTACGAGCAGTACTTC.

CDR3 DNA: TGTGCCATCAAGGGGGTGCACACAGATACGCAGTATTTT. This encodes CAIKGVHTDTQYF. The V and J genes are TRBV10-3 and TRBJ2-3, with D maybe TRBD1 (6 bases). The CDR3 is 13 amino acids. Trimming removed 7 bases from V and 2 bases from J, with 10 bases in between. Per germline, CDR1 ENHRY and CDR2 SYGVKD.

The V and J genes are TRBV7-8 and TRBJ2-7; the D is unclear. Trimming left V 2 bases short and J 5 bases short, with 7 bases between. CDR1 is SGHVS, CDR2 FQNEAQ, per germline. CDR3 length: 12 amino acids. The CDR3 region is CASSLSSDEQYF. CDR3 DNA: TGTGCCAGCAGCTTAAGTTCCGACGAGCAGTACTTC. The whole variable domain, remainder taken from reference TRBV7-8 and TRBJ2-7, is GAGVSQSPRYKVAKRGQDVALRCDPISGHVSLFWYQQALGQGPEFLTYFQNEAQLDKSGLPSDRFFAERPEGSVSTLKIQRTQQEDSAVYLCASSLSSDEQYFGPGTRLTVT.

The V gene is TRBV3-1, the J gene TRBJ1-5; no definite D call. The CDR3 runs to 13 residues. The V end was cut by 4 bases, the J end by 3 bases, with 7 bases between. In germline, CDR1 is LGHDT, CDR2 YNNKEL (reference sequence). CDR3 amino acids: CASSPDLNQPQHF. In nucleotides, the CDR3 is TGTGCCAGCAGCCCTGACCTCAATCAGCCCCAGCATTTT.

In DNA form, the CDR3 reads TGTGCCAGCGGGAGGGTCTACAATGAGCAGTTCTTC. This translates into CASGRVYNEQFF. The chain joins TRBV6-2 or TRBV6-3 to TRBJ2-1, with 7 bases identical to TRBD2. CDR3 size: 12 residues. The trim removed 8 bases at V and 3 bases at J, leaving 1 base unmatched. The V gene's germline CDR1 is MNHEY and CDR2 SVGEGT.

CDR3 DNA: TGTGCCAGCAGCCCCCCCGACAGGCCCACAGATACGCAGTATTTT. Its translation is CASSPPDRPTDTQYF. V gene TRBV7-9 combines with J gene TRBJ2-3, with a tentative D call TRBD1 (6 bases). The CDR3 spans 15 residues. CDR1 is SEHNR, CDR2 FQNEAQ, per germline (reference sequence). Trimming removed 5 bases from V and 2 bases from J, with 14 bases in between.

The sample holds a few counts of this clonotype. The chain recombines TRBV5-1 with TRBJ2-3; 14 bases are shared with TRBD2. This CDR3 has 18 amino acids. V trimming: 0 bases; J trimming: 5 bases; junction bases outside the gene matches: 8. Germline V lookup: CDR1 SGHRS, CDR2 YFSETQ. In DNA form, the CDR3 reads TGCGCCAGCAGCTTGGGGCCGGGACTAGCGGGAGTAAAAGATACGCAGTATTTT. Translation gives CASSLGPGLAGVKDTQYF.